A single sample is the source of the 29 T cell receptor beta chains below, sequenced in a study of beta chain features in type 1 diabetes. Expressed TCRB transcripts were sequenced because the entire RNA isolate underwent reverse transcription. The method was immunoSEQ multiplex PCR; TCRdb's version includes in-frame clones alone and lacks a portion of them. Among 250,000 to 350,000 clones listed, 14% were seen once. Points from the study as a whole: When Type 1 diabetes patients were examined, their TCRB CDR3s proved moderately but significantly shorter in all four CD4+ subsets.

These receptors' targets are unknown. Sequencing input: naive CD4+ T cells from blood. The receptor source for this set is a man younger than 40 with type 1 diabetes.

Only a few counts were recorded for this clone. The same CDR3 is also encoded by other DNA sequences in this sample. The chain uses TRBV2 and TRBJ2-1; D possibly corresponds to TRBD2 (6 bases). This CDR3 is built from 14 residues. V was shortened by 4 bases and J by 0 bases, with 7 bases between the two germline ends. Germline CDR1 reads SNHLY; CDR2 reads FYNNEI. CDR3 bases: TGTGCCAGCAGTGGCGGGGTCTCCTACAATGAGCAGTTCTTC. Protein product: CASSGGVSYNEQFF.

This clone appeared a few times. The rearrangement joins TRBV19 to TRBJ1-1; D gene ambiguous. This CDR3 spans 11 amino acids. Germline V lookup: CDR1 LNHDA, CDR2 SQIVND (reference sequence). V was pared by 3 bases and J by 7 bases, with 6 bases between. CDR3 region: CASSMAVEAFF. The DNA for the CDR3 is TGTGCCAGTAGTATGGCAGTTGAAGCTTTCTTT.

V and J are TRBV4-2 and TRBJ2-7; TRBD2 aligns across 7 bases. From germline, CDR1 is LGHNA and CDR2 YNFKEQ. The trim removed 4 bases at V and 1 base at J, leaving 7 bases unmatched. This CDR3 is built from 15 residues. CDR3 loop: CASSLQGEGSYEQYF. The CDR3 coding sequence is TGTGCCAGCAGCCTCCAAGGGGAGGGTTCCTACGAGCAGTACTTC.

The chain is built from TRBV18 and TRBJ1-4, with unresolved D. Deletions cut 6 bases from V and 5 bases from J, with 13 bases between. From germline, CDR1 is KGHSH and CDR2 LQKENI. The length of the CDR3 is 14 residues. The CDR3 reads CASSYRELNEKLFF. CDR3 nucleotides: TGTGCCAGCTCTTACCGGGAGCTAAATGAAAAACTGTTTTTT. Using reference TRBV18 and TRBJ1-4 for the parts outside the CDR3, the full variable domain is NAGVMQNPRHLVRRRGQEARLRCSPMKGHSHVYWYRQLPEEGLKFMVYLQKENIIDESGMPKERFSAEFPKEGPSILRIQQVVRGDSAAYFCASSYRELNEKLFFGSGTQLSVL.

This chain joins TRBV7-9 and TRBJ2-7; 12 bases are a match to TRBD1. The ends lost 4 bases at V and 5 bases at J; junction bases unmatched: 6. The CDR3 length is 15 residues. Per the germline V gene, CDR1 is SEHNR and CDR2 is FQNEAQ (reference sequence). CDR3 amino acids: CASSSGTGGADEQYF. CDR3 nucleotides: TGTGCCAGCAGCTCCGGGACAGGGGGCGCGGACGAGCAGTACTTC.

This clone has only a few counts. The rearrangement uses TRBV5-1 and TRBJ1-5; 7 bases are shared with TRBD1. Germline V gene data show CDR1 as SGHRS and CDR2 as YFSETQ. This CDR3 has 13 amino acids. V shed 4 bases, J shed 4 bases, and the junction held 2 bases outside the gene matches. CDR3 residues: CASSMGQNQPQHF. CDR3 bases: TGCGCCAGCAGCATGGGACAGAATCAGCCCCAGCATTTT. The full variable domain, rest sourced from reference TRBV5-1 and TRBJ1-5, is KAGVTQTPRYLIKTRGQQVTLSCSPISGHRSVSWYQQTPGQGLQFLFEYFSETQRNKGNFPGRFSGRQFSNSRSEMNVSTLELGDSALYLCASSMGQNQPQHFGDGTRLSIL.

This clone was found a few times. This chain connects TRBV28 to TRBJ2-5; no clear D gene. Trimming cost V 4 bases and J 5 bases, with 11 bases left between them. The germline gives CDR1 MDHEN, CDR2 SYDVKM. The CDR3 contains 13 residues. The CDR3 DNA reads TGTGCCAGCAGTTCGCTGGGCCGGGAGACCCAGTACTTC. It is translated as CASSSLGRETQYF.

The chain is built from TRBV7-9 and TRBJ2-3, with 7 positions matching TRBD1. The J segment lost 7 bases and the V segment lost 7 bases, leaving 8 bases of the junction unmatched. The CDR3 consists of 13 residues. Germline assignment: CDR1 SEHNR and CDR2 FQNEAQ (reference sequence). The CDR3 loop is CASTTGVANTQYF. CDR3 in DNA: TGTGCCAGCACCACAGGGGTAGCAAATACGCAGTATTTT. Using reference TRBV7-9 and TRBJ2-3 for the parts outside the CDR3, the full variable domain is DTGVSQNPRHKITKRGQNVTFRCDPISEHNRLYWYRQTLGQGPEFLTYFQNEAQLEKSRLLSDRFSAERPKGSFSTLEIQRTEQGDSAMYLCASTTGVANTQYFGPGTRLTVL.

The DNA of the CDR3 is TGTGCCAGCAGTTACTCAGCCGGGACAGGCTCCTACGAGCAGTACTTC. Protein sequence: CASSYSAGTGSYEQYF. This chain joins TRBV6-5 and TRBJ2-7, with 8 bases that match TRBD1. This CDR3 has 16 amino acids. Losses at the gene ends were 0 bases for V and 0 bases for J; bases not matched to a gene: 4. Germline CDR1 is MNHEY and CDR2 is SVGAGI.

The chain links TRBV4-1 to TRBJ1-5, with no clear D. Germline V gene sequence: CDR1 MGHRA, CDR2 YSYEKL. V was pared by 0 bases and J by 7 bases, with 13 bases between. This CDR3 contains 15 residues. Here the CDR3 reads CASSQDLPGNQPQHF. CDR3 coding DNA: TGCGCCAGCAGCCAAGATCTTCCGGGGAACCAGCCCCAGCATTTT.

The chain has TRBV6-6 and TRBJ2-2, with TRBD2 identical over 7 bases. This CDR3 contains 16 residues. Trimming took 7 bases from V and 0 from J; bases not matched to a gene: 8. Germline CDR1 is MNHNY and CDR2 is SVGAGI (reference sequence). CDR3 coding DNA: TGTGCCAGCACCGTTGGGAGGGGCCCGAACACCGGGGAGCTGTTTTTT. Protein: CASTVGRGPNTGELFF.

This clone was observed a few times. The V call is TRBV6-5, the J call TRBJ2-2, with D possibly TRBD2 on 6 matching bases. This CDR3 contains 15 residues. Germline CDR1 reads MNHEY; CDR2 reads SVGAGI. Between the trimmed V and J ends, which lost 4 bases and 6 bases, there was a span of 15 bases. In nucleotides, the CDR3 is TGTGCCAGCAGTTTACGGACTACGCTCGCCGGGGAGCTGTTTTTT. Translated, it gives CASSLRTTLAGELFF.

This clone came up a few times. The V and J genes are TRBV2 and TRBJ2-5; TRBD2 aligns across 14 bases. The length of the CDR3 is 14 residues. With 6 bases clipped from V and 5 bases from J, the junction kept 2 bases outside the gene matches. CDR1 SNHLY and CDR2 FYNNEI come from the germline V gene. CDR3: CASRGLAGVETQYF. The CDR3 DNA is TGTGCCAGCAGGGGACTAGCGGGAGTTGAGACCCAGTACTTC.

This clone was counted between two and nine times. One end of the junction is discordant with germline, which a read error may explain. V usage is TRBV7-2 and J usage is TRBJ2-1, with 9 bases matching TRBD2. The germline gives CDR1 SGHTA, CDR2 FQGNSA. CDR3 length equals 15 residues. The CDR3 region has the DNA TGTGCCAGCAGCGTAGCGGGAGTGAGGGGGAATGAGCAGTTCTTC. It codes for CASSVAGVRGNEQFF.

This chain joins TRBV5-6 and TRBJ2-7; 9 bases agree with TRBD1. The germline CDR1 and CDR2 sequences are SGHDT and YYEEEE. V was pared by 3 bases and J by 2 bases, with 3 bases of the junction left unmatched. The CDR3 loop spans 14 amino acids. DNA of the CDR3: TGTGCCAGCAGCTCCGGGACAGGGCCCTACGAGCAGTACTTC. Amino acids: CASSSGTGPYEQYF.

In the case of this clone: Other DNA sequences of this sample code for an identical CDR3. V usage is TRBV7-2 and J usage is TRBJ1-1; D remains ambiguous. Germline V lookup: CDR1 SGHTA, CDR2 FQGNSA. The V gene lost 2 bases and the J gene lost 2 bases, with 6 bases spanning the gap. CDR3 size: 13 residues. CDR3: CASSLQENTEAFF. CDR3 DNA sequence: TGTGCCAGCAGCTTACAGGAAAACACTGAAGCTTTCTTT. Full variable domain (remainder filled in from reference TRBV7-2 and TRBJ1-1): GAGVSQSPSNKVTEKGKDVELRCDPISGHTALYWYRQSLGQGLEFLIYFQGNSAPDKSGLPSDRFSAERTGGSVSTLTIQRTQQEDSAVYLCASSLQENTEAFFGQGTRLTVV.

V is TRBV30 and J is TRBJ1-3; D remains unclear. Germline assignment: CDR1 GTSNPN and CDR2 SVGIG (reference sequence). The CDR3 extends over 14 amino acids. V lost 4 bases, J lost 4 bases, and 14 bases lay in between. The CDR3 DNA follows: TGTGCCTGGACCTGGCGGGGTGTCGGAAACACCATATATTTT. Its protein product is CAWTWRGVGNTIYF. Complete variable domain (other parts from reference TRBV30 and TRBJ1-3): SQTIHQWPATLVQPVGSPLSLECTVEGTSNPNLYWYRQAAGRGLQLLFYSVGIGQISSEVPQNLSASRPQDRQFILSSKKLLLSDSGFYLCAWTWRGVGNTIYFGEGSWLTVV.

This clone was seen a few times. The CDR3 DNA sequence: TGTGCCAGCAGTTCCCTGGGGACAGGGAACACTGAAGCTTTCTTT. This codes for CASSSLGTGNTEAFF. The chain couples TRBV28 to TRBJ1-1; 8 bases are a match to TRBD1. The CDR3 extends over 15 amino acids. V was clipped by 4 bases and J by 1 base; unmatched bases: 5. From germline, CDR1 is MDHEN and CDR2 SYDVKM. The full variable domain, with the rest looked up from reference TRBV28 and TRBJ1-1, is DVKVTQSSRYLVKRTGEKVFLECVQDMDHENMFWYRQDPGLGLRLIYFSYDVKMKEKGDIPEGYSVSREKKERFSLILESASTNQTSMYLCASSSLGTGNTEAFFGQGTRLTVV.

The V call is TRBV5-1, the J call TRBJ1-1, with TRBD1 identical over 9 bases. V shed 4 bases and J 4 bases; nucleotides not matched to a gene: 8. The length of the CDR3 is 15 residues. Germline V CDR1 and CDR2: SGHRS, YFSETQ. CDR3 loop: CASSPRQGGITEAFF. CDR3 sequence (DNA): TGCGCCAGCAGCCCGCGACAGGGGGGGATCACTGAAGCTTTCTTT.

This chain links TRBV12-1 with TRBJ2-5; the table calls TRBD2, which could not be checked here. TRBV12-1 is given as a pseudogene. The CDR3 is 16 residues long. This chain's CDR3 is CASSLGLAGRQETQYF. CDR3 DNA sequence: TGTGCCAGCAGCTTGGGACTAGCGGGACGACAAGAGACCCAGTACTTC.

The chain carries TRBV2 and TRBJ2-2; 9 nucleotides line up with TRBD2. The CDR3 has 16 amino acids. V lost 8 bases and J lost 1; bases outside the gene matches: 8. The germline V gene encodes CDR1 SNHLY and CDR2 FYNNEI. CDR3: CASGGVSGRNTGELFF. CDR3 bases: TGTGCCAGCGGGGGAGTTAGCGGGAGGAACACCGGGGAGCTGTTTTTT.

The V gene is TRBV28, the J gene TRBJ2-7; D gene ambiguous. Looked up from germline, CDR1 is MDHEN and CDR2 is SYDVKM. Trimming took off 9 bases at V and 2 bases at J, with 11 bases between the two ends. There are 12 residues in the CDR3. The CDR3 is CASGQRAYEQYF. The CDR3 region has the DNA TGTGCCAGTGGTCAACGGGCCTACGAGCAGTACTTC.

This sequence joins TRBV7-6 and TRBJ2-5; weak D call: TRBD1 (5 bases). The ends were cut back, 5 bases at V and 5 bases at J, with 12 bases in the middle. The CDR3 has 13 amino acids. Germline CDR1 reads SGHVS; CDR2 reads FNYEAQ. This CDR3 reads CASSPGWGETQYF. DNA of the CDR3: TGTGCCAGCAGCCCGGGTTGGGGCGAGACCCAGTACTTC.

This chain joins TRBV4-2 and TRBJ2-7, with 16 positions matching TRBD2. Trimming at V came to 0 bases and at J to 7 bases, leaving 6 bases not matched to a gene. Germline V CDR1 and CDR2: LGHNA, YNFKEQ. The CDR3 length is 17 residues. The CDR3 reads CASSQDGTSGRASEQYF. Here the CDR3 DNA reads TGTGCCAGCAGCCAAGATGGGACTAGCGGGAGGGCCAGTGAGCAGTACTTC.

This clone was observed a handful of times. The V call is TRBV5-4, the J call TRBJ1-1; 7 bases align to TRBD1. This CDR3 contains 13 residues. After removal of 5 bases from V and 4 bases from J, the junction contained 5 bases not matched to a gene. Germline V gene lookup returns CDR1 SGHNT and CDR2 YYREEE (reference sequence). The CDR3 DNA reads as TGTGCCAGCAGTGACAGGGATAGCACTGAAGCTTTCTTT. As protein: CASSDRDSTEAFF.

CDR3 protein: CASTLTGYYGYTF. CDR3 DNA: TGTGCCAGCACCCTGACAGGTTATTACGGCTACACCTTC. The rearrangement links TRBV28 to TRBJ1-2, with D possibly matching TRBD1 (6 bases). Germline V gene lookup returns CDR1 MDHEN and CDR2 SYDVKM. The CDR3 spans 13 residues. Trimming took 7 bases from V and 8 from J, leaving 17 bases between them.

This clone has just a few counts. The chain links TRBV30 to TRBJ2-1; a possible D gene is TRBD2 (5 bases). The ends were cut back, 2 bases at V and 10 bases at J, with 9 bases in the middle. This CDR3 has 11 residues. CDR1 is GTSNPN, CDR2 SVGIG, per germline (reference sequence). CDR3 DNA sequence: TGTGCCTGGAGTCCGGACTCGGAGCAGTTCTTC. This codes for CAWSPDSEQFF.

CDR3 sequence (DNA): TGTGCCAGTATCCTTTGGGGGGACGGAAACACTGAAGCTTTCTTT. It encodes CASILWGDGNTEAFF. The V gene is TRBV19, the J gene TRBJ1-1, with D possibly matching TRBD1 (5 bases). The CDR3 covers 15 residues. Germline V CDR1 and CDR2: LNHDA, SQIVND (reference sequence). V lost 7 bases, J lost 2 bases, and 17 bases lay in between.

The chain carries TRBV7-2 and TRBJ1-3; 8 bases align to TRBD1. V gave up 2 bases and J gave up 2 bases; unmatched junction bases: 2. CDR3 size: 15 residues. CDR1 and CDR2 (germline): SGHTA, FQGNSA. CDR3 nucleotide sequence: TGTGCCAGCAGCTTACAGGGGGCGGCTGGAAACACCATATATTTT. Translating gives CASSLQGAAGNTIYF.